This passage covers 8 T cell receptor beta chains from one sample sequenced in a study of blood T cell repertoires in COVID-19. This table comes from immunoSEQ multiplex PCR, and its TCRdb copy is limited to in-frame clones, with some not included. This table has roughly 350,000 clones, around 90% appearing once. Material: PBMCs or T cells enriched from blood (not recorded which). All receptors come from a woman aged 30 to 39 who had recovered from COVID-19.

This sequence joins TRBV3-1 (or the pseudogene TRBV3-2) and TRBJ1-2; D is ambiguous. V was cut by 1 base and J by 7 bases, with 19 bases left in between. The CDR3 runs 16 residues. Germline values: CDR1 LGHDT, CDR2 YNNKEL (reference sequence). For the CDR3, the DNA is TGTGCCAGCAGCCAAGGTAGCGGCGTCGGGGAGAGTGGCTACACCTTC. Translating gives CASSQGSGVGESGYTF.

This clone came up once. The gene calls are TRBV10-3 and TRBJ2-3, with a tentative D call TRBD2 (6 bases). Trimming removed 7 bases at V and 6 bases at J, with 14 bases between. From germline, CDR1 is ENHRY and CDR2 SYGVKD. This CDR3 has 13 amino acids. CDR3 amino acids: CAITGGSPDTQYF. Written as DNA, the CDR3 is TGTGCCATCACCGGGGGATCACCGGATACGCAGTATTTT.

This clone appeared a single time. The chain couples TRBV7-2 to TRBJ2-1, with TRBD2 identical over 11 bases. Germline lookup yields CDR1 SGHTA and CDR2 FQGNSA. Trimming removed 4 bases from V and 0 bases from J; junction bases left unmatched: 5. CDR3 length: 17 residues. CDR3 bases: TGTGCCAGCAGCTCCACTAGCGGGAGTGGCTCCTACAATGAGCAGTTCTTC. This gives the protein CASSSTSGSGSYNEQFF. The entire variable domain, with the rest obtained from reference TRBV7-2 and TRBJ2-1, is as follows: GAGVSQSPSNKVTEKGKDVELRCDPISGHTALYWYRQSLGQGLEFLIYFQGNSAPDKSGLPSDRFSAERTGGSVSTLTIQRTQQEDSAVYLCASSSTSGSGSYNEQFFGPGTRLTVL.

This chain links TRBV7-2 with TRBJ1-1; 8 positions match TRBD1. V lost 5 bases and J lost 4; bases outside the gene matches: 3. CDR1 is SGHTA and CDR2 is FQGNSA in the germline V gene. The CDR3 is 13 amino acids. The CDR3 DNA is TGTGCCAGCAGCGCGGACAGGGCCACTGAAGCTTTCTTT. Its translation is CASSADRATEAFF.

V usage is TRBV12-3 or TRBV12-4 and J usage is TRBJ1-2; D call uncertain. The V and J ends lost 4 bases and 4 bases respectively, with 7 bases between them. This CDR3 region has 12 residues. The CDR3 loop reads CASSSGLYGYTF. CDR3 in DNA: TGTGCCAGCAGTTCAGGACTCTATGGCTACACCTTC.

The chain links TRBV11-2 to TRBJ2-4, with D tentatively TRBD2 (5 bases). CDR3 size: 15 residues. With 0 bases removed from V and 4 bases from J, the gap between germline ends came to 10 bases. Per the germline V gene, CDR1 is SGHAT and CDR2 is FQNNGV. CDR3 residues: CASSLDPGNKNIQYF. Here the CDR3 DNA reads TGTGCCAGCAGCTTAGATCCGGGGAATAAAAACATTCAGTACTTC. The full variable domain, completed using reference TRBV11-2 and TRBJ2-4, is EAGVAQSPRYKIIEKRQSVAFWCNPISGHATLYWYQQILGQGPKLLIQFQNNGVVDDSQLPKDRFSAERLKGVDSTLKIQPAKLEDSAVYLCASSLDPGNKNIQYFGAGTRLSVL.

This rearrangement joins TRBV18 to TRBJ1-1; the D is unclear. CDR3 length: 12 amino acids. Germline CDR1 reads KGHSH; CDR2 reads LQKENI. Trimming took 1 base from V and 8 from J, leaving 8 bases between them. CDR3 sequence: CASSPRGGEAFF. DNA of the CDR3: TGTGCCAGCTCACCACGGGGAGGGGAAGCTTTCTTT. The entire variable domain, with the rest obtained from reference TRBV18 and TRBJ1-1, is as follows: NAGVMQNPRHLVRRRGQEARLRCSPMKGHSHVYWYRQLPEEGLKFMVYLQKENIIDESGMPKERFSAEFPKEGPSILRIQQVVRGDSAAYFCASSPRGGEAFFGQGTRLTVV.

The chain links TRBV28 to TRBJ1-2; no firm D call. Germline V CDR1 and CDR2: MDHEN, SYDVKM. This CDR3 is built from 14 residues. The V end lost 5 bases, the J end lost 5 bases, and 15 bases lay between the germline ends. The CDR3 here is CASSTMTGQYGYTF. The DNA of the CDR3 is TGTGCCAGCAGTACAATGACGGGTCAATATGGCTACACCTTC.